The sequence of this TCR beta chain was determined in a study of blood T cell repertoires in COVID-19. The data were produced by immunoSEQ multiplex PCR, yet TCRdb's version contains in-frame clones alone and is incomplete. The sample lists some 80,000 clones, around four fifths occurring once. The length of the CDR3 is 15 residues. Between the trimmed V and J ends, which lost 3 bases and 4 bases, there was a span of 15 bases. The germline V gene encodes CDR1 LNHDA and CDR2 SQIVND (reference sequence). Sample: peripheral blood. The receptor comes from an older man with active or convalescent COVID-19. This chain uses TRBV19 with TRBJ1-2; perhaps TRBD1 as D (6 bases). The CDR3 loop is CASSMSNRAGYGYTF. CDR3 in DNA: TGTGCCAGTAGTATGAGTAACAGGGCTGGCTATGGCTACACCTTC.